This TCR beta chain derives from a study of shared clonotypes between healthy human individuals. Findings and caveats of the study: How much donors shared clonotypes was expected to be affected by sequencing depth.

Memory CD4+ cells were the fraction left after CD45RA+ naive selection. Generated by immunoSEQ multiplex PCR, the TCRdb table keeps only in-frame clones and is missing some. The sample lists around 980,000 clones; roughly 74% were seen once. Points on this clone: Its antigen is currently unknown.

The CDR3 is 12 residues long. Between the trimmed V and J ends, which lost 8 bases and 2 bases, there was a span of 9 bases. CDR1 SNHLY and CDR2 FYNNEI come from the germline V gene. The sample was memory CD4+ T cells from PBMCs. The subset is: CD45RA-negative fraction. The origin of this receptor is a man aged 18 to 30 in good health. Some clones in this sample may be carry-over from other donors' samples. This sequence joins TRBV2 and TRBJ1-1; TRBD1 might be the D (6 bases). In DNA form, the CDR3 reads TGTGCCAGCCGACAGGCAAACACTGAAGCTTTCTTT. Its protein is CASRQANTEAFF.